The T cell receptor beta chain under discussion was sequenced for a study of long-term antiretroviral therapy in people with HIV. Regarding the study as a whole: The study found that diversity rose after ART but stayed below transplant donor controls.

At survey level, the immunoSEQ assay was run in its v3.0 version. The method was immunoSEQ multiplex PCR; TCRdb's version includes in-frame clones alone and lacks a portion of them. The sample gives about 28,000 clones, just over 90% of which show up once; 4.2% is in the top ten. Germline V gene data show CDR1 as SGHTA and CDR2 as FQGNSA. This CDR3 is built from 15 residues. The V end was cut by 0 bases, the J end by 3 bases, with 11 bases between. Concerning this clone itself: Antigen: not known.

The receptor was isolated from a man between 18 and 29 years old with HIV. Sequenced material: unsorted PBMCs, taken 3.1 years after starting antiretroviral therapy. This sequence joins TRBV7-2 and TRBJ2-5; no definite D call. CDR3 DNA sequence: TGTGCCAGCAGCTTAGCTCGTTTATTCAAAGAGACCCAGTACTTC. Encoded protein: CASSLARLFKETQYF. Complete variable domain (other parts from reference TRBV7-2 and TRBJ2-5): GAGVSQSPSNKVTEKGKDVELRCDPISGHTALYWYRQSLGQGLEFLIYFQGNSAPDKSGLPSDRFSAERTGGSVSTLTIQRTQQEDSAVYLCASSLARLFKETQYFGPGTRLLVL.